A single sample gave rise to the 25 T cell receptor beta chains below, sequenced in a study of tumor and adjacent non-tumor tissue in lung cancer. TCRbeta libraries were built with three rounds of nested PCR, modified from ARM-PCR. MiXCR was run by TCRdb on the multiplex PCR reads, yielding one entry per CDR3 protein. The data hold approximately 120,000 distinct CDR3 sequences, with 75% observed a single time. RNA was extracted from bulk tissue without any cell sorting. Sequenced material: lung tumor tissue. Receptor source: a woman aged 55-70 years with non-small cell lung cancer.

Remarks on this clonotype: One junction end does not reproduce the germline sequence, and a read error may be involved. This chain uses TRBV5-1 with TRBJ2-2; tentatively, D is TRBD1 (6 bases). This CDR3 contains 16 residues. CDR1 and CDR2 from the germline V gene are SGHRS and YFSETQ. In DNA form, the CDR3 reads TGCGCCAGCAGCTTGGCGGGGCAGGGGAACACCGTGGAGCTGTTTTTT. Amino acids: CASSLAGQGNTVELFF. The full variable domain, in which reference TRBV5-1 and TRBJ2-2 provide the parts outside the CDR3, is KAGVTQTPRYLIKTRGQQVTLSCSPISGHRSVSWYQQTPGQGLQFLFEYFSETQRNKGNFPGRFSGRQFSNSRSEMNVSTLELGDSALYLCASSLAGQGNTVELFFGEGSRLTVL.

To note about this clonotype: Given the absence of the conserved phenylalanine or tryptophan at the CDR3 end, a read error is likely. V usage is TRBV11-2 and J usage is TRBJ2-1, with 12 bases matching TRBD2. Germline CDR1 is SGHAT and CDR2 is FQNNGV. The length of the CDR3 is 15 residues. Here the CDR3 reads CASSLASGGEDEQFS. CDR3 sequence (DNA): TGTGCCAGTAGCTTAGCTAGCGGGGGGGAGGATGAGCAGTTCTCC.

Worth noting for this clonotype: One junction end does not reproduce the germline sequence, and a read error may be involved. The gene calls are TRBV20-1 and TRBJ1-2, with D perhaps TRBD1 (5 bases). CDR1 DFQATT and CDR2 SNEGSKA come from the germline V gene (reference sequence). This CDR3 has 13 amino acids. In nucleotides, the CDR3 is TGCAGTGTTAGAGATCAGGGAGAATATGGCTACACCTTC. Protein sequence: CSVRDQGEYGYTF.

This clonotype is large by share. CDR3: CSAILAGGLGEQYF. The CDR3 nucleotides are TGCAGTGCTATACTAGCGGGGGGCCTGGGTGAGCAGTACTTC. This chain connects TRBV20-1 to TRBJ2-7; 12 bases fit TRBD2. The CDR3 has 14 amino acids. Germline V gene data show CDR1 as DFQATT and CDR2 as SNEGSKA (reference sequence). V gave up 4 bases and J gave up 7 bases; unmatched junction bases: 8.

This clonotype came up a few times. A single base separates this from a much larger clone, so it may be a read error. V gene TRBV20-1 combines with J gene TRBJ2-7; TRBD2 agrees at 7 bases. The CDR3 is 13 amino acids. Germline CDR1 and CDR2: DFQATT and SNEGSKA (reference sequence). With V trimmed by 5 bases and J by 3 bases, 7 bases remained unmatched. The CDR3 nucleotides read TGCAGTGCTCCCCAGCGGGGAATCTACGAGCAGTACTTC. Translation gives CSAPQRGIYEQYF.

Worth noting for this clonotype: The missing conserved phenylalanine or tryptophan at the end of this CDR3 makes a read error likely. The CDR3 nucleotides are TGTGCAAGTCGCACCACACTTAGCGCGACCCTGACCTACGAGCAGTACTAC. Protein: CASRTTLSATLTYEQYY. V and J are TRBV6-5 and TRBJ2-7; weak D call: TRBD2 (5 bases). The germline CDR1 and CDR2 sequences are MNHEY and SVGAGI. This CDR3 contains 17 residues.

Remarks on this clonotype: A much more abundant neighbour one base away suggests this may be a read error. The chain has TRBV28 and TRBJ1-1, with no clear D. With 6 bases removed from V and 4 bases from J, the gap between germline ends came to 6 bases. In germline, CDR1 is MDHEN, CDR2 SYDVKM. The CDR3 sequence is 11 residues long. CDR3 nucleotides: TGTGCCAGCAGAATGACCACTGAAGCTTTCTTT. Translating gives CASRMTTEAFF. The full variable domain, with the rest looked up from reference TRBV28 and TRBJ1-1, is DVKVTQSSRYLVKRTGEKVFLECVQDMDHENMFWYRQDPGLGLRLIYFSYDVKMKEKGDIPEGYSVSREKKERFSLILESASTNQTSMYLCASRMTTEAFFGQGTRLTVV.

Comment on this clonotype: At one end the junction does not follow the germline gene, possibly because of a read error. The chain carries TRBV12-3 or TRBV12-4 and TRBJ2-7; D possibly matches TRBD1 or TRBD2 (5 bases each). The CDR3 totals 13 residues. The CDR3 DNA reads as TGTGCCACCAGCCGATTCGGGGCCTACGAGCAGTATTTC. The encoded protein is CATSRFGAYEQYF.

This clonotype was seen repeatedly, ten times or more. V and J are TRBV11-3 and TRBJ2-1; D is uncertain. Trimming stripped 5 bases from V and 7 bases from J, with 18 bases between. This CDR3 is 15 amino acids long. Per germline, CDR1 SGHNT and CDR2 YENEEA. The CDR3 sequence is CASSVLELPTNEQFF. CDR3 in DNA: TGTGCCAGCAGCGTTTTGGAACTACCAACAAATGAGCAGTTCTTC.

This clonotype was picked up many times. The V and J genes are TRBV7-8 and TRBJ2-7; tentatively, D is TRBD1 (6 bases). The V end was cut by 1 base, the J end by 1 base, with 14 bases between. CDR1 is SGHVS, CDR2 FQNEAQ, per germline. This CDR3 spans 16 amino acids. CDR3 in DNA: TGTGCCAGCAGCTTAGTGATCGGTCAGGGGTCCTACGAGCAGTACTTC. Amino acid sequence: CASSLVIGQGSYEQYF.

Details on this clonotype: No conserved phenylalanine or tryptophan ends this CDR3, so it is likely a read error. This chain links TRBV11-1 with TRBJ2-3; D is tentatively TRBD1 or TRBD2 (5 bases each). Germline V CDR1 and CDR2: SGHAT, FQDESV (reference sequence). There are 15 residues in the CDR3. The CDR3 here is CASGAQFSSTGTQYV. The CDR3, as DNA: TGTGCCAGCGGGGCCCAGTTCTCTAGCACAGGTACGCAGTATGTT.

The sample holds many counts of this clonotype. The rearrangement joins TRBV20-1 to TRBJ2-5; perhaps TRBD2 as D (6 bases). The germline V gene has CDR1 DFQATT and CDR2 SNEGSKA (reference sequence). V lost 0 bases, J lost 4 bases, and 12 bases lay in between. The length of the CDR3 is 14 residues. Here the CDR3 reads CSARDREFRETQYF. The CDR3 bases are TGCAGTGCTAGAGATCGGGAGTTCAGAGAGACCCAGTACTTC.

In its sample, this clonotype was seen a few times. The chain uses TRBV6-2 or TRBV6-3 and TRBJ2-4, with D maybe TRBD1 (6 bases). CDR1 is MNHEY and CDR2 is SVGEGT in the germline V gene. The V and J ends lost 6 bases and 8 bases respectively, with 14 bases between them. CDR3 length: 13 residues. CDR3 nucleotide sequence: TGTGCCAGCAGGGAACAGGGAAGGGACATTCAGTACTTC. This encodes CASREQGRDIQYF.

Of note for this clonotype: A much bigger clone sits one base away, suggesting this may be a read error. The V and J genes are TRBV5-4 and TRBJ1-3, with no clear D. CDR3 length equals 13 residues. Deletions cut 6 bases from V and 3 bases from J, with 10 bases between. Germline V lookup: CDR1 SGHNT, CDR2 YYREEE (reference sequence). CDR3 sequence: CASNSKGGNTIYF. CDR3 bases: TGTGCCAGCAACAGCAAAGGTGGAAACACCATATATTTT.

About this clonotype: An end of the junction does not agree with germline; a read error may underlie this. The rearrangement uses TRBV11-2 and TRBJ2-1; 9 positions match TRBD2. The CDR3 is made up of 16 amino acids. Germline CDR1 reads SGHAT; CDR2 reads FQNNGV. CDR3 coding DNA: TGTGCCAGCAGTCCTGGACTAGCGTGGGTCTCCTACGAGCAGTTATTC. This sequence encodes CASSPGLAWVSYEQLF.

This clonotype showed up just a few times. The chain uses TRBV28 and TRBJ2-3, with TRBD1 identical over 9 bases. Germline trimming cut 4 bases from V and 4 bases from J; bases unmatched to any gene: 9. The CDR3 loop spans 16 amino acids. Germline values: CDR1 MDHEN, CDR2 SYDVKM. CDR3 residues: CASSSNRDRVPDTQYF. CDR3 nucleotides: TGTGCCAGCAGTTCCAACCGGGACAGGGTGCCAGATACGCAGTATTTT.

Only a few counts were recorded for this clonotype. The V gene is TRBV6-2 or TRBV6-3, the J gene TRBJ2-7; the D gene is possibly TRBD1 (5 bases). The germline V gene has CDR1 MNHEY and CDR2 SVGEGT. The CDR3 is 14 residues long. V was cut by 0 bases and J by 0 bases, with 6 bases left in between. The CDR3 loop reads CASSYSTDSYEQYF. Written as DNA, the CDR3 is TGTGCCAGCAGTTACTCGACAGACTCCTACGAGCAGTACTTC.

This clonotype was observed once. No conserved phenylalanine or tryptophan is present at the end of the CDR3, so a read error is the likely explanation. The CDR3 DNA sequence: TGTGTCAGCAGTCCTACATCTAACTATGGCTACACCTTA. Residues: CVSSPTSNYGYTL. V usage is TRBV12-3 or TRBV12-4 and J usage is TRBJ1-2; D is undetermined. There are 13 residues in the CDR3.

In regard to this clonotype: A read error may explain this, as a much larger clone is one base away. The V call is TRBV29-1, the J call TRBJ1-6; D is possibly TRBD1 (6 bases). The CDR3 sequence is 17 residues long. The germline CDR1 and CDR2 sequences are SQVTM and ANQGSEA. The CDR3 sequence: CSVSGMGGASYNSSLHF. As DNA, the CDR3 is TGCAGCGTCTCCGGGATGGGGGGCGCGTCCTATAATTCATCCCTCCACTTT.

The chain carries TRBV11-2 and TRBJ2-2; 8 bases map to TRBD1. The CDR3 loop spans 15 amino acids. Looked up from germline, CDR1 is SGHAT and CDR2 is FQNNGV. CDR3 loop: CVCSRTGMNTGELFF. In nucleotides, the CDR3 is TGTGTCTGCAGCCGGACAGGGATGAACACCGGGGAGCTGTTTTTT.

In the case of this clonotype: The CDR3 end shows no conserved phenylalanine or tryptophan, and so a read error is likely. V usage is TRBV7-2 and J usage is TRBJ1-1; maybe TRBD1 (5 bases). CDR1 is SGHTA, CDR2 FQGNSA, per germline. This CDR3 is built from 14 residues. The DNA for the CDR3 is TGTGCCAGCATCTTAGCGCGGGACTTAGGGGAAGCTTTCATA. This sequence encodes CASILARDLGEAFI.

V and J are TRBV12-3 or TRBV12-4 and TRBJ2-5; a possible D gene is TRBD2 (6 bases). With 7 bases removed from V and 5 bases from J, the gap between germline ends came to 14 bases. CDR3 length: 13 amino acids. The CDR3 spells CASIFCGKETQYF. CDR3 nucleotide sequence: TGTGCCAGCATTTTTTGCGGGAAGGAGACCCAGTACTTC.

This clonotype was picked up many times. The chain recombines TRBV12-3 or TRBV12-4 with TRBJ2-3; the match to TRBD1 covers 9 bases. The CDR3 has 14 amino acids. V dropped 5 bases and J dropped 2; count of bases not matched to a gene: 2. CDR3 nucleotides: TGTGCCAGCAGTCGGGACAGGGTCACAGATACGCAGTATTTT. It codes for CASSRDRVTDTQYF.

The chain couples TRBV28 to TRBJ2-4, with 9 nucleotides matching TRBD2. J lost 0 bases, V lost 7 bases, and 13 bases had no gene match. CDR1 MDHEN and CDR2 SYDVKM come from the germline V gene. The CDR3 is 18 residues long. The CDR3 spells CASTHRASGIIAKNIQYF. For the CDR3, the DNA is TGTGCCAGCACCCATCGGGCTAGCGGGATTATAGCCAAAAACATTCAGTACTTC. The whole variable domain, remainder taken from reference TRBV28 and TRBJ2-4, is DVKVTQSSRYLVKRTGEKVFLECVQDMDHENMFWYRQDPGLGLRLIYFSYDVKMKEKGDIPEGYSVSREKKERFSLILESASTNQTSMYLCASTHRASGIIAKNIQYFGAGTRLSVL.

As for this clonotype: This may come from a read error, since a much larger clone is one base off. The chain combines TRBV20-1 with TRBJ1-2; D ambiguous. Trimming left V 0 bases short and J 4 bases short, with 15 bases between. Germline values: CDR1 DFQATT, CDR2 SNEGSKA (reference sequence). The CDR3 totals 15 residues. CDR3: CSARDWRHLFYGYTF. CDR3 DNA sequence: TGCAGTGCTAGAGATTGGAGACACCTTTTCTATGGCTACACCTTC.